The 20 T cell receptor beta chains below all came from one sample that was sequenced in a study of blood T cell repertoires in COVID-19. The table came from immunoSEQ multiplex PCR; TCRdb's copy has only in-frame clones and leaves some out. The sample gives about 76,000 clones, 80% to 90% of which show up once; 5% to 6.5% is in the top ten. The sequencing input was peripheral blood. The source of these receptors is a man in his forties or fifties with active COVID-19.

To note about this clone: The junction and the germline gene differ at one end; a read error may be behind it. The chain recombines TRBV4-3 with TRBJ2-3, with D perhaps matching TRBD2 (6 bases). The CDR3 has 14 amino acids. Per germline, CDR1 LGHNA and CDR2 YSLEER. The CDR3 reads CASSQASATDTQYF. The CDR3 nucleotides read TGCGCCAGCAGCCAAGCTAGCGCCACAGATACACAGTATTTT.

CDR3 residues: CASSPPGTGGYEQYF. CDR3 coding DNA: TGTGCCAGCTCACCACCGGGGACAGGGGGCTACGAGCAGTACTTC. The chain couples TRBV18 to TRBJ2-7, with 11 bases fitting TRBD1. The CDR3 has 15 amino acids. Losses at the gene ends were 0 bases for V and 3 bases for J; bases not matched to a gene: 1. Per germline, CDR1 KGHSH and CDR2 LQKENI.

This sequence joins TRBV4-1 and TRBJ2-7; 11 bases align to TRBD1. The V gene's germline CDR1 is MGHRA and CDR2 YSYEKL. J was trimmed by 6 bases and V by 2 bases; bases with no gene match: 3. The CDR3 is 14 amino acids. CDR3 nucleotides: TGCGCCAGCAGCCAAAGGGACAGGGGGACCGAGCAGTACTTC. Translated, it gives CASSQRDRGTEQYF.

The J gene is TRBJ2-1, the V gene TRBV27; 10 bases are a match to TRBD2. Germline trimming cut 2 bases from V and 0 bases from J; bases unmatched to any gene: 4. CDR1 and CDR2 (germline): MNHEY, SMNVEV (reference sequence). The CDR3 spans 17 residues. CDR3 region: CASSLRLAGFSYNEQFF. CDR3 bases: TGTGCCAGCAGTTTAAGACTAGCGGGTTTCTCCTACAATGAGCAGTTCTTC.

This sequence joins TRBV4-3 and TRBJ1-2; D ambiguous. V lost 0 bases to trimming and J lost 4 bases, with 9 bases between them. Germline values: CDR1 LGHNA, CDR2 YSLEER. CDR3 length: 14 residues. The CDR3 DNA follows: TGCGCCAGCAGCCAAGATACCGGGTCCTATGGCTACACCTTC. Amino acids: CASSQDTGSYGYTF.

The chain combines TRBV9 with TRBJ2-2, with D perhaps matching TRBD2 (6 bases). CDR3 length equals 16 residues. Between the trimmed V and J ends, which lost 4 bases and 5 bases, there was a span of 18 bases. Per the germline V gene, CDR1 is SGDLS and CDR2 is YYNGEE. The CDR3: CASSWGDRSRTGELFF. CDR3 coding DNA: TGTGCCAGCAGCTGGGGGGACCGGAGTAGGACCGGGGAGCTGTTTTTT.

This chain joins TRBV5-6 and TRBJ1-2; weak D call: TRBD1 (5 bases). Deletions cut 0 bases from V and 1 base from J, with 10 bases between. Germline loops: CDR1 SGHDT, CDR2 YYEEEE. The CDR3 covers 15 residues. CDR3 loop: CASSLVGGGNYGYTF. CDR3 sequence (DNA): TGTGCCAGCAGCTTGGTCGGGGGAGGTAACTATGGCTACACCTTC. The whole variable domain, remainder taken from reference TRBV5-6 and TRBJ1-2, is DAGVTQSPTHLIKTRGQQVTLRCSPKSGHDTVSWYQQALGQGPQFIFQYYEEEERQRGNFPDRFSGHQFPNYSSELNVNALLLGDSALYLCASSLVGGGNYGYTFGSGTRLTVV.

The CDR3 loop is CASAPLTAETQYF. The CDR3, as DNA: TGTGCCAGCGCTCCACTCACTGCGGAGACCCAGTACTTC. The J gene is TRBJ2-5, the V gene TRBV28; no clear D. Deletions cut 8 bases from V and 5 bases from J, with 15 bases between. The CDR3 spans 13 residues. Per germline, CDR1 MDHEN and CDR2 SYDVKM.

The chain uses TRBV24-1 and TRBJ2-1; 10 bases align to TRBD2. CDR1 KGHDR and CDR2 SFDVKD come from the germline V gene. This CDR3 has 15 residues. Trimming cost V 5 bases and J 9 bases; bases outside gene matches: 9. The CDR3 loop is CATSVTSGIGAEQFF. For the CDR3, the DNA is TGTGCCACCAGTGTCACTAGCGGGATAGGCGCTGAGCAGTTCTTC.

CDR3 sequence: CASSSDRVRNTEAFF. The CDR3 DNA reads as TGTGCCAGCAGCTCGGACAGGGTTCGGAACACTGAAGCTTTCTTT. V gene TRBV7-2 combines with J gene TRBJ1-1; 8 bases align to TRBD1. The CDR3 totals 15 residues. Germline assignment: CDR1 SGHTA and CDR2 FQGNSA. The V gene end was trimmed by 4 bases and the J gene end by 1 base; junction bases not matched to a gene: 5.

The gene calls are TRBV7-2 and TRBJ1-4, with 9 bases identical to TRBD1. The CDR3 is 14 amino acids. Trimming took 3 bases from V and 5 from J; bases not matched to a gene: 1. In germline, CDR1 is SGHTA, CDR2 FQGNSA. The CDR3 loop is CASSFGTGNEKLFF. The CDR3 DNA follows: TGTGCCAGCAGCTTCGGGACAGGGAATGAAAAACTGTTTTTT. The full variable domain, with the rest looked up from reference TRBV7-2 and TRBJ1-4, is GAGVSQSPSNKVTEKGKDVELRCDPISGHTALYWYRQSLGQGLEFLIYFQGNSAPDKSGLPSDRFSAERTGGSVSTLTIQRTQQEDSAVYLCASSFGTGNEKLFFGSGTQLSVL.

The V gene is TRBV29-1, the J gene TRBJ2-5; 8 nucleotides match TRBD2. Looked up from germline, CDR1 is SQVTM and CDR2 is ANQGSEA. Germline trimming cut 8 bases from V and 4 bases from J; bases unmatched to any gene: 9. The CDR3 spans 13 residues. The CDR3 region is CSTERGPGETQYF. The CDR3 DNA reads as TGCAGCACCGAGCGGGGGCCGGGAGAGACCCAGTACTTC. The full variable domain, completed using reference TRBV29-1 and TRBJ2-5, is SAVISQKPSRDICQRGTSLTIQCQVDSQVTMMFWYRQQPGQSLTLIATANQGSEATYESGFVIDKFPISRPNLTFSTLTVSNMSPEDSSIYLCSTERGPGETQYFGPGTRLLVL.

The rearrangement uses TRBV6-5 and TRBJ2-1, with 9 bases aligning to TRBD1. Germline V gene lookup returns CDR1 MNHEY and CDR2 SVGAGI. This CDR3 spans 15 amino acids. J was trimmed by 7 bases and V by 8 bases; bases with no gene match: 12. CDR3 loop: CASGDAGQGGNEQFF. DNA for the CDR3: TGTGCCAGCGGGGACGCGGGACAGGGTGGGAATGAGCAGTTCTTC.

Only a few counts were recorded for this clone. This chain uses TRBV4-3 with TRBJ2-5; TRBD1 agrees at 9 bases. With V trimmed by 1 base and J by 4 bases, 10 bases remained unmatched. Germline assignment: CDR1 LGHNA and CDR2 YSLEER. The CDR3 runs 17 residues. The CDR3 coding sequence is TGCGCCAGCAGCCAAGCCGCGAATCCGGGACAGGGAGAGACCCAGTACTTC. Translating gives CASSQAANPGQGETQYF.

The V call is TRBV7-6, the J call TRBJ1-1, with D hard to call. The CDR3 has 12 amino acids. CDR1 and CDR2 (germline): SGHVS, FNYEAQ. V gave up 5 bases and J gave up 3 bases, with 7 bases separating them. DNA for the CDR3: TGTGCCAGCAGCGCCTCAGACACTGAAGCTTTCTTT. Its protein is CASSASDTEAFF. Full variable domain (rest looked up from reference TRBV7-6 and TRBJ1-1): GAGVSQSPRYKVTKRGQDVALRCDPISGHVSLYWYRQALGQGPEFLTYFNYEAQQDKSGLPNDRFSAERPEGSISTLTIQRTEQRDSAMYRCASSASDTEAFFGQGTRLTVV.

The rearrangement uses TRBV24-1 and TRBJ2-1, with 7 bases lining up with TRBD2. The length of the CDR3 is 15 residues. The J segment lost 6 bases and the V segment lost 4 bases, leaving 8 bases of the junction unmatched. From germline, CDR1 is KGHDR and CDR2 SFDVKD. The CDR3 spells CATSEGDYLGNEQFF. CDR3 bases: TGTGCCACCAGTGAAGGGGACTACTTGGGCAATGAGCAGTTCTTC.

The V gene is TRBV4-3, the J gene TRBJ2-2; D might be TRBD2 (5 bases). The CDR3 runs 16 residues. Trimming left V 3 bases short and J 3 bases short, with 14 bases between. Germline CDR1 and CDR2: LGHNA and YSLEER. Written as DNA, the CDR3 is TGCGCCAGCAGCCATGTAGCTACCGGGGACACCGGGGAGCTGTTTTTT. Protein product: CASSHVATGDTGELFF.

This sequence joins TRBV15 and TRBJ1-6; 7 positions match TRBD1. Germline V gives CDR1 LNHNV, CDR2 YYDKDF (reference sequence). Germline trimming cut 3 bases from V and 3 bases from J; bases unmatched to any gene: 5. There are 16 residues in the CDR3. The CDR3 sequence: CATSRPTGVYNSPLHF. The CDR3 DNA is TGTGCCACCAGCAGGCCCACAGGGGTCTATAATTCACCCCTCCACTTT.

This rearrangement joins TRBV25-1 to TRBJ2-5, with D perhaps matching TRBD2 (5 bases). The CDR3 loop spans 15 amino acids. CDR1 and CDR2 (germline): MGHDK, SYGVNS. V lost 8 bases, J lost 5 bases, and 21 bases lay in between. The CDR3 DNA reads TGTGCCAGCTCCCCAGGCCCAAGACTAAGGGAGACCCAGTACTTC. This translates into CASSPGPRLRETQYF.

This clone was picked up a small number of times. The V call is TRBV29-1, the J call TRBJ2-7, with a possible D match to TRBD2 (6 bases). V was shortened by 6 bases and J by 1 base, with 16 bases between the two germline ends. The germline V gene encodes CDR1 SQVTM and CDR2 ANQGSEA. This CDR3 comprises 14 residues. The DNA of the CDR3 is TGCAGCGTAGGGCAGGGACTCGAGTCCTACGAGCAGTACTTC. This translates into CSVGQGLESYEQYF.